This record concerns one T cell receptor beta chain sequence. The antigen remains undetermined. A much larger clone differs from this one at a single base, so this may be a read error. Specified time point: persistent/refractory GD, antithyroid drugs over 5 years with positive TRAb. RNA extracted from PBMCs served as the sequencing template. This sample was included in a study of regulatory T cells in long-lasting Graves disease. Findings and limits, study-wide: New patients shared about a thousand public clonotypes, fewer than the roughly 2,500 shared by persistent patients. Researchers examined only peripheral blood and not thyroid tissue. Persistent disease preferred TRBV28, TRBJ1-2 and TRBJ2-5; new disease, TRBV20-1 and TRBJ2-1. TCR diversity in persistent Graves' patients was below that of newly diagnosed ones.

The CDR3 runs 17 residues. Germline V lookup: CDR1 SNHLY, CDR2 FYNNEI. In building TCR beta libraries, iRepertoire HTBI primers were used together with Arm-PCR of CDR3 regions. TCRdb reprocessed the multiplex PCR reads with MiXCR, giving one entry per CDR3 protein. This table holds around 400,000 distinct CDR3 sequences, roughly 20% found once. This rearrangement joins TRBV2 to TRBJ1-4; D might be TRBD1 (5 bases). The sequence was collected from a woman in her thirties or forties with Graves disease. The sample in question was peripheral blood mononuclear cells (PBMCs), obtained when the disease was refractory, from a patient treated with antithyroid drugs. CDR3 nucleotides: TGTGCCAGCAGGGACCGGGGGGGGTTTTTACCGAATGAAAAACTGTCTTTT. This gives the protein CASRDRGGFLPNEKLSF. The full variable domain, with the rest looked up from reference TRBV2 and TRBJ1-4, is EPEVTQTPSHQVTQMGQEVILRCVPISNHLYFYWYRQILGQKVEFLVSFYNNEISEKSEIFDDQFSVERPDGSNFTLKIRSTKLEDSAMYFCASRDRGGFLPNEKLSFGSGTQLSVL.